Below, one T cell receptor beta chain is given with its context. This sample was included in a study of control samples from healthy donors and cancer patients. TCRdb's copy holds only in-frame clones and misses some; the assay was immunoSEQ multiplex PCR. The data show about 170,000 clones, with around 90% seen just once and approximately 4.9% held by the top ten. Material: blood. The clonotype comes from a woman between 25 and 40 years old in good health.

The CDR3 protein is CASSPSQGGYGYTF. The CDR3 DNA reads as TGTGCCAGCAGTCCCTCTCAGGGCGGCTATGGCTACACCTTC. The chain uses TRBV6-5 and TRBJ1-2, with a tentative D call TRBD1 (5 bases). The length of the CDR3 is 14 residues. Germline CDR1 reads MNHEY; CDR2 reads SVGAGI. Trimming left V 5 bases short and J 4 bases short, with 14 bases between.